The TCR beta chain described here comes from a study of CD8+ T cells in alopecia areata (dated by TCRdb to between 2017 and 2018). About the study as a whole: The treated patients, all with moderate-to-severe alopecia areata, were enrolled in an open-label pilot trial of oral tofacitinib given at 5 to 10 mg twice daily. The RNA source kit depended on sample type: the PAXgene miRNA kit for fixed scalp, the miRNeasy kit for PBMCs, and the RNeasy kit for mouse skin. On the human side, TCRbeta sequencing was run on scalp tissue and on sorted CD4+ and CD8+ peripheral blood T cells from healthy controls and from alopecia areata patients with either patchy or totalis/universalis disease. Amplification of TCRbeta CDR3 regions was done by immunoSEQ multiplex PCR using 35 Vbeta forward primers and 13 Jbeta reverse primers. The study used high-throughput TCRbeta sequencing to examine T cell clonal expansion in alopecia areata, in both the C3H/HeJ mouse model and human patients. Patients stayed on tofacitinib for 6 to 18 months and then had 6 months of follow-up off drug so that delayed response and recurrence could be assessed. Patients on tofacitinib were biopsied at baseline and after 4 and 24 weeks of treatment, and several of the patients also had a later scalp biopsy. The SALT score, which quantifies the percentage of affected scalp surface area, was used to measure disease severity in treated patients. Clonality in the scalp was compared among normal scalp (n=4), patchy alopecia areata scalp (n=8), and alopecia totalis/universalis scalp (n=8). Points the paper makes about the study in general: Lesional scalp, especially in alopecia totalis/universalis, showed higher clonality and more expanded CD8+ clones than normal scalp, suggesting antigenic drive. Because the treated cohort was small and had only one nonresponder, larger studies are needed to examine links between baseline CD8+ expansion and response. Resident alphabeta T cells in normal human skin are also sequenced, complicating scalp TCR repertoire analysis, unlike mouse skin dominated by gammadelta T cells. Scalp clonality and the number of expanded CD8+ clones among the top 100 scalp clones were significantly decreased by tofacitinib. Many expanded lesional clones persisted in scalp and blood during tofacitinib treatment, which may partly explain relapse after stopping treatment. Compared with mice, TCR sequences shared between patients were less clear, possibly partly because of HLA diversity across the patient population.

As for this clone: Its antigen remains undetermined. No base-level quality is on record; no much larger clone is a single base apart.

Based on the germline V gene, the CDR1 and CDR2 sequences are SGHRS and YFSETQ. The CDR3 contains 14 residues, cysteine and phenylalanine counted. CDR3 DNA is the only sequence kept; it has 42 bases, read in frame from the first base. V is pared back by 2 bases and J by 4 bases, with 9 bases lying between the germline termini. The library was built by means of the immunoSEQ multiplex PCR assay. To provide template for TCR sequencing, every sample had RNA extracted and reverse transcribed into cDNA. SuperScript III was used to make first-strand cDNA, primed with a 2:1 mix of oligo-dT and random hexamers. Amplification bias was assessed with a synthetic immune receptor repertoire, and residual bias was removed computationally. Regarding the original processing steps: Raw reads were preprocessed to remove errors, and CDR3 was defined by IMGT conventions from the conserved cysteine to phenylalanine. Clonality was computed as 1 minus the Shannon entropy, with the entropy normalized by log2 of the number of productive unique TCRs. CD4 or CD8 identity of scalp clones was inferred by cross-referencing scalp TCRbeta sequences with sorted blood CD4 and CD8 repertoires. Sourced from immuneACCESS, this table was stored by TCRdb with only in-frame sequences that have V and J called. A share of the clones is absent; for the studies checked, an unresolved V gene accounts for under half, and the remainder has no known explanation. V and J calls and clone size follow that table, whereas D and trimming were derived from the DNA. The table for this sample lists roughly 200,000 clones; around two fifths of them were counted only once. The top ten constitute over 2.5% of the sample.

The treatment or condition label of this sample denotes: oral pan-JAK inhibitor, 5-10 mg twice daily. Lesional scalp punch biopsies and peripheral blood were collected from alopecia areata patients. PBMCs were isolated by density centrifugation and stained for CD3, CD4 and CD8, and CD4+ and CD8+ T cells were sorted on a FACSAria. The sample was CD4+ T cells sorted from blood, taken at roughly week 36, from a patient treated with tofacitinib. The rearrangement combines TRBV5-1 with TRBJ2-2; the D gene may be TRBD1 or TRBD2, since each aligns over 5 bases. The TCR sequence derives from a human donor with alopecia areata. The CDR3: CASSFAGSTGELFF. The nucleotide sequence is given as TGCGCCAGCAGCTTCGCAGGGAGCACCGGGGAGCTGTTTTTT.